Presented here are 8 T cell receptor beta chains from one specimen sequenced in a study of Ad26.COV2.S vaccination and SARS-CoV-2 variants. The method was immunoSEQ multiplex PCR; TCRdb's version includes in-frame clones alone and lacks a portion of them. The data hold some 320,000 clones, with 86% observed a single time. Treatment described: about 20 received Ad26.COV2.S at low or high dose, single or two shots; 5 received placebo; per-sample allocation not given. Following the first vaccine or placebo injection, samples were taken on day 63. Sequencing was performed on peripheral blood, taken in a trial of Ad26.COV2.S vaccine versus placebo. These receptors were taken from a person between 18 and 59 years old who received the Ad26.COV2.S COVID-19 vaccine or a placebo.

V and J are TRBV4-3 and TRBJ2-6; no clear D gene. The CDR3 spans 16 residues. Germline lookup yields CDR1 LGHNA and CDR2 YSLEER. V was trimmed by 3 bases and J by 0 bases, leaving 9 bases between them. This CDR3 reads CASSQDGSSGANVLTF. CDR3 in DNA: TGCGCCAGCAGCCAGGATGGCAGCTCTGGGGCCAACGTCCTGACTTTC.

This clone was counted a few times. The rearrangement links TRBV10-3 to TRBJ1-1, with D maybe TRBD1 (6 bases). Per germline, CDR1 ENHRY and CDR2 SYGVKD. CDR3 length equals 14 residues. The V gene lost 7 bases and the J gene lost 4 bases, with 16 bases spanning the gap. Here the CDR3 reads CAITPGDVGTEAFF. CDR3 coding DNA: TGTGCCATCACTCCAGGGGATGTGGGCACTGAAGCTTTCTTT.

J is TRBJ1-2 and V is TRBV6-5; D unresolved. Germline CDR1 reads MNHEY; CDR2 reads SVGAGI. V lost 6 bases and J 2 bases, leaving 4 bases between the germline ends. The CDR3 covers 11 residues. The DNA of the CDR3 is TGTGCCAGCAGGCGAAACTATGGCTACACCTTC. This codes for CASRRNYGYTF.

The CDR3 protein is CASSNRQGTNTGELFF. The CDR3, as DNA: TGTGCCAGTAGTAACAGACAGGGCACGAACACCGGGGAGCTGTTTTTT. The rearrangement uses TRBV19 and TRBJ2-2; 7 nucleotides line up with TRBD1. Germline CDR1 reads LNHDA; CDR2 reads SQIVND (reference sequence). V lost 4 bases to trimming and J lost 0 bases; unmatched junction nucleotides: 5. This CDR3 comprises 16 residues.

The J gene is TRBJ1-5, the V gene TRBV7-2; TRBD1 matches 10 bases. Germline CDR1 and CDR2: SGHTA and FQGNSA. CDR3 size: 16 residues. Germline trimming cut 2 bases from V and 2 bases from J; bases unmatched to any gene: 3. CDR3 loop: CASSLSGTGGNQPQHF. CDR3 sequence (DNA): TGTGCCAGCAGCTTATCCGGGACAGGGGGCAATCAGCCCCAGCATTTT.

This clone was seen just once. The chain has TRBV6-5 and TRBJ1-4, with D tentatively TRBD1 (5 bases). The CDR3 is 13 residues long. V gave up 7 bases and J gave up 4 bases, with 10 bases separating them. CDR1 and CDR2 from the germline V gene are MNHEY and SVGAGI. The CDR3 DNA reads TGTGCCAGCATGGGGGGGATTAATGAAAAACTGTTTTTT. It translates to CASMGGINEKLFF.

This chain connects TRBV29-1 to TRBJ1-1; TRBD1 is a possible D gene (6 bases). This CDR3 spans 13 amino acids. Trimming removed 5 bases at V and 5 bases at J, with 15 bases between. The germline gives CDR1 SQVTM, CDR2 ANQGSEA. CDR3 sequence (DNA): TGCAGCGTTCAGAGCAACAGGGCTACTGAAGCTTTCTTT. Protein sequence: CSVQSNRATEAFF.

V gene TRBV11-2 combines with J gene TRBJ1-1; D remains ambiguous. CDR1 and CDR2 from the germline V gene are SGHAT and FQNNGV. The germline V and J ends were trimmed by 5 bases and 8 bases, with 18 bases remaining between them. The CDR3 totals 14 residues. CDR3 nucleotides: TGTGCCAGCAGCCCCCATTCCCCCCTCGAGGAAGCTTTCTTT. Translation: CASSPHSPLEEAFF.